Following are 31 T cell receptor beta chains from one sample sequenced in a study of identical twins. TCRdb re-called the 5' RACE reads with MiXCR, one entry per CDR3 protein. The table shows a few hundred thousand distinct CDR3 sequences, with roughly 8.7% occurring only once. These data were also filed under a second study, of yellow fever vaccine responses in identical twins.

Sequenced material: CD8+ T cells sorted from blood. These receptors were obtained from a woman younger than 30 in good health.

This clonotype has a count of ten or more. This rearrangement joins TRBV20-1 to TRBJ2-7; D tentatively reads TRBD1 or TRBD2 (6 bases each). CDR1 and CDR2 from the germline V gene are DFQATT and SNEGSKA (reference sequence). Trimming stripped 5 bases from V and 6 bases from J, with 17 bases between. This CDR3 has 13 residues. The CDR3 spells CSAPGQGTREQYF. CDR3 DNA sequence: TGCAGTGCTCCGGGGCAGGGGACTCGCGAGCAGTACTTC.

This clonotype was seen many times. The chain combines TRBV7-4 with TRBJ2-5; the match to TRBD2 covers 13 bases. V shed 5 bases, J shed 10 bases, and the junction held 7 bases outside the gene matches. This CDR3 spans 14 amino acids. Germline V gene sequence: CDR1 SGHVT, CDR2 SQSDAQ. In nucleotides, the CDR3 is TGTGCCAGCAGCATATCGACTAGCGGGGGGAGCCAGTACTTC. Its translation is CASSISTSGGSQYF.

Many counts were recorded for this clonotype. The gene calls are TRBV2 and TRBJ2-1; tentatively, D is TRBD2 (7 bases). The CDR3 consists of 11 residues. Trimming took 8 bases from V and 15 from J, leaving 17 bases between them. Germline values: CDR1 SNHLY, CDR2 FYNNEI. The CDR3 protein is CASLGGAQGFF. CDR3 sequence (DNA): TGTGCCAGCTTAGGGGGGGCACAGGGGTTCTTC.

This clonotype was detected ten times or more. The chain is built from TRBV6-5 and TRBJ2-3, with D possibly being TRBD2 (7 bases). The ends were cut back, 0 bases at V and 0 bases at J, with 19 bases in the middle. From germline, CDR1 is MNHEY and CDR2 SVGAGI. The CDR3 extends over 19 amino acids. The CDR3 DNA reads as TGTGCCAGCAGTTACTCGAACATCTGGGGGGGGCCAAGCACAGATACGCAGTATTTT. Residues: CASSYSNIWGGPSTDTQYF.

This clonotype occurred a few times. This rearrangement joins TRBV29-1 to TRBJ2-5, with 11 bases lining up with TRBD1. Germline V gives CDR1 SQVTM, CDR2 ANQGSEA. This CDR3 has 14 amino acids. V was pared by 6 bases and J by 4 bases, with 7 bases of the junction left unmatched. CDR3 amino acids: CSVPADRGPETQYF. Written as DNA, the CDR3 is TGCAGCGTCCCGGCGGACAGGGGGCCAGAGACCCAGTACTTC.

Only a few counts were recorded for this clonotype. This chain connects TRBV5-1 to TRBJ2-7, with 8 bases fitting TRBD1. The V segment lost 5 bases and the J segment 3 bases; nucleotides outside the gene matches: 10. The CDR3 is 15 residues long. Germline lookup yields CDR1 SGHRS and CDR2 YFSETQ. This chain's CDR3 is CASRADRGLFYEQYF. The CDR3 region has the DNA TGCGCCAGCAGGGCTGACAGGGGCCTGTTCTACGAGCAGTACTTC.

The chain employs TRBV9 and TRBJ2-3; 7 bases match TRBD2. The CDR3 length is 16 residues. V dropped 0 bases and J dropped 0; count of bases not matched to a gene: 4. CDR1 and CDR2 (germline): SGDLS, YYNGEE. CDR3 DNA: TGTGCCAGCAGCGTAGCACTAGCGTCGAGCACAGATACGCAGTATTTT. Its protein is CASSVALASSTDTQYF. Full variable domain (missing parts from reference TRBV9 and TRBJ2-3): DSGVTQTPKHLITATGQRVTLRCSPRSGDLSVYWYQQSLDQGLQFLIQYYNGEERAKGNILERFSAQQFPDLHSELNLSSLELGDSALYFCASSVALASSTDTQYFGPGTRLTVL.

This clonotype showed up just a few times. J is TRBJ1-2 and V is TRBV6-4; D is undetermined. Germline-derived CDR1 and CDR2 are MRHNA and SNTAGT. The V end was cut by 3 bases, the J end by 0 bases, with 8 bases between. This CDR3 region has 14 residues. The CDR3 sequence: CASSESPANYGYTF. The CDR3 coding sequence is TGTGCCAGCAGTGAATCACCCGCTAACTATGGCTACACCTTC.

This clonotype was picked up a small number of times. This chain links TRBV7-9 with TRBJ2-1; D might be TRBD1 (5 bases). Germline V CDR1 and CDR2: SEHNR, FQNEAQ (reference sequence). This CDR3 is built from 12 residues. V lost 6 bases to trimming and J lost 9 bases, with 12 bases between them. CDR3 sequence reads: CASRYQGGEQFF. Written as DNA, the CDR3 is TGTGCCAGCAGATACCAGGGTGGTGAGCAGTTCTTC.

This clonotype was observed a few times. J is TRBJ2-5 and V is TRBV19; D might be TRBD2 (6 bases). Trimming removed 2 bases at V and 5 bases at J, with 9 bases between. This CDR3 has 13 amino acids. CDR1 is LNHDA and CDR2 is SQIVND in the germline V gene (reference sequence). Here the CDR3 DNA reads TGTGCCAGTAGTATAAGACTAGAGGAGACCCAGTACTTC. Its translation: CASSIRLEETQYF.

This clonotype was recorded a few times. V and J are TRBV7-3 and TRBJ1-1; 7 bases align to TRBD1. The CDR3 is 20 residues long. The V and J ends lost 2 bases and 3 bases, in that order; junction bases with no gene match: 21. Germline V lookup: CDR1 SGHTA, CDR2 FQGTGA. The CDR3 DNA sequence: TGTGCCAGCAGCTTACCAGGGCCCTTCGTAACACAGGGGAGGGACACTGAAGCTTTCTTT. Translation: CASSLPGPFVTQGRDTEAFF.

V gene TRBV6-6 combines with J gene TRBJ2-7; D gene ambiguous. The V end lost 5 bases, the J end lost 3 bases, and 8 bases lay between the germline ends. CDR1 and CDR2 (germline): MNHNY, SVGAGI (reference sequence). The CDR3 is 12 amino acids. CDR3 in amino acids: CASSGGNYEQYF. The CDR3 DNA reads TGTGCCAGCAGTGGTGGTAACTACGAGCAGTACTTC.

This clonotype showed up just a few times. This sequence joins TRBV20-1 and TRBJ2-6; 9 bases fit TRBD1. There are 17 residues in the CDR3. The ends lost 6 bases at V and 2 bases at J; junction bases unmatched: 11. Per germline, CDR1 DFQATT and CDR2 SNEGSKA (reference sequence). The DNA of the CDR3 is TGCAGTGCCATCTTAGGGACAGGGATTCCTGGGGCCAACGTCCTGACTTTC. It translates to CSAILGTGIPGANVLTF.

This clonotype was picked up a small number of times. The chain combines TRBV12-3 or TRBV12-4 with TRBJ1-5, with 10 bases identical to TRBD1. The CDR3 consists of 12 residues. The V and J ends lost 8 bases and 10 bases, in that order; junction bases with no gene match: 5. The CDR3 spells CASGTGDGPQHF. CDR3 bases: TGTGCCAGCGGGACAGGGGACGGCCCCCAGCATTTT.

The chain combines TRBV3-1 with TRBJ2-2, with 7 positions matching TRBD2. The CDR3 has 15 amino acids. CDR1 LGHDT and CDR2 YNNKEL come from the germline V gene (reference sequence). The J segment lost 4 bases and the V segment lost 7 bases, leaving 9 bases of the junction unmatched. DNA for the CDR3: TGTGCCAGCACCCTGGGGGGGGGGTTCACCGGGGAGCTGTTTTTT. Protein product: CASTLGGGFTGELFF.

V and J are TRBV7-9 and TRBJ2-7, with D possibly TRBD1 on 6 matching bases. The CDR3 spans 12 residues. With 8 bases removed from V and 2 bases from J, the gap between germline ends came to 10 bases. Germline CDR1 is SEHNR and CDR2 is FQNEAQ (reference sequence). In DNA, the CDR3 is TGTGCCAGCGGGGGCCTAACCTACGAGCAGTACTTC. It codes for CASGGLTYEQYF.

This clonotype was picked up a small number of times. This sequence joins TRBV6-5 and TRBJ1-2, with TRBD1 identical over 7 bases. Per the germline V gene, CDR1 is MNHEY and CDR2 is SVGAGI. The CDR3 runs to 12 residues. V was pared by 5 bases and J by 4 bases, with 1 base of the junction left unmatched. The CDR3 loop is CASSDRVYGYTF. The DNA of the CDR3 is TGTGCCAGCAGTGACAGGGTCTATGGCTACACCTTC.

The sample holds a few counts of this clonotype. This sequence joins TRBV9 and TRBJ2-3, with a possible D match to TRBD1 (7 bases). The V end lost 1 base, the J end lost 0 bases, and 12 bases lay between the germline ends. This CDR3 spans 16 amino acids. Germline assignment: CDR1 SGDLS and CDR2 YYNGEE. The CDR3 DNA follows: TGTGCCAGCAGCGTAAAGCAGGGGGGAAGCACAGATACGCAGTATTTT. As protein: CASSVKQGGSTDTQYF.

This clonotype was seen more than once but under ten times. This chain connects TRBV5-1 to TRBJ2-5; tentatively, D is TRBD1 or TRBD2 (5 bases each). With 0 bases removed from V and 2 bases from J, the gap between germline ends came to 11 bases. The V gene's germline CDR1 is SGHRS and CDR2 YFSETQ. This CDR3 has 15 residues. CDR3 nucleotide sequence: TGCGCCAGCAGCTTGGAAGGGACCACGCAAGAGACCCAGTACTTC. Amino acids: CASSLEGTTQETQYF.

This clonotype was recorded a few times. The CDR3 protein is CAISESDHHGTIGPGGTDTQYF. DNA for the CDR3: TGTGCCATCAGTGAGTCCGACCACCACGGGACTATTGGCCCAGGAGGGACAGATACGCAGTATTTT. V gene TRBV10-3 combines with J gene TRBJ2-3; 7 bases agree with TRBD2. This CDR3 has 22 residues. V shed 0 bases, J shed 3 bases, and the junction held 24 bases outside the gene matches. Germline CDR1 and CDR2: ENHRY and SYGVKD.

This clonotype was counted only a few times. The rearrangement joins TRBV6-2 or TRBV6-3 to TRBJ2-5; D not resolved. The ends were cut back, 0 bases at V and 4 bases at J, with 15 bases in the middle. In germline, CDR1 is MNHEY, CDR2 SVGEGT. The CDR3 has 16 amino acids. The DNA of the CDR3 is TGTGCCAGCAGTTACTCCACAGTGCATGTCCCAGAGACCCAGTACTTC. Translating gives CASSYSTVHVPETQYF.

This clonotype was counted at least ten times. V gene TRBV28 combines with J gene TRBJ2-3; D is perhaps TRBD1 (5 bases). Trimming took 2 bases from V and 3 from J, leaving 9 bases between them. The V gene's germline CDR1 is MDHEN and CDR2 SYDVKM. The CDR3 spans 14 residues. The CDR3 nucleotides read TGTGCCAGCAGTTTACAACAGGCTACAGATACGCAGTATTTT. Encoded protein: CASSLQQATDTQYF.

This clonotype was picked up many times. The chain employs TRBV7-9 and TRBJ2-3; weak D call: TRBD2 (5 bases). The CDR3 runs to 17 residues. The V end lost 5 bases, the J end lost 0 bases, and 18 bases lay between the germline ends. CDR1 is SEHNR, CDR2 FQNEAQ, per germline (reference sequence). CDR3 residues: CASSVPGILTSTDTQYF. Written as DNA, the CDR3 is TGTGCCAGCAGCGTCCCGGGGATCTTGACTAGCACAGATACGCAGTATTTT.

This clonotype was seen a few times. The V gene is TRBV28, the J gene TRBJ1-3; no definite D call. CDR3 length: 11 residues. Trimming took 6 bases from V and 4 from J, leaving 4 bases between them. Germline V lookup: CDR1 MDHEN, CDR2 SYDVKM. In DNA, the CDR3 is TGTGCCAGCAGAAACGGAAACACCATATATTTT. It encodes CASRNGNTIYF.

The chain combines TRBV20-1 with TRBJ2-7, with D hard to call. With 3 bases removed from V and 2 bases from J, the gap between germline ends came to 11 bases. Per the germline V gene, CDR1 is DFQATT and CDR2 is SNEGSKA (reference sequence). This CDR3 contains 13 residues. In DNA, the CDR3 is TGCAGTGCTAGTTCCCGAGAAACCTACGAGCAGTACTTC. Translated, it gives CSASSRETYEQYF.

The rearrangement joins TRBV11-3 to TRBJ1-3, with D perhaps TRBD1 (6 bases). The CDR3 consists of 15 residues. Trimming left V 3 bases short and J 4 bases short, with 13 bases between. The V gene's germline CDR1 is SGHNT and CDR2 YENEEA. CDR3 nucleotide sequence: TGTGCCAGCAGCTTGGATGGACAGCCGGGAAACACCATATATTTT. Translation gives CASSLDGQPGNTIYF.

Here the CDR3 DNA reads TGTGCCAGCTCCTTGAATTTTAGGGCTACTGAAGCTTTCTTT. Protein: CASSLNFRATEAFF. The chain is built from TRBV18 and TRBJ1-1; D call uncertain. The germline V and J ends were trimmed by 6 bases and 5 bases, with 16 bases remaining between them. The CDR3 sequence is 14 residues long. Looked up from germline, CDR1 is KGHSH and CDR2 is LQKENI.

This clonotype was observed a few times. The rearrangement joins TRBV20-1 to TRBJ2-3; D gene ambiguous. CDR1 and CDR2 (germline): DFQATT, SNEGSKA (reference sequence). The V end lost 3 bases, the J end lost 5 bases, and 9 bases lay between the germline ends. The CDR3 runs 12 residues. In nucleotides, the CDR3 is TGCAGTGCTAGGGAGACTGAAGATACGCAGTATTTT. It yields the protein CSARETEDTQYF.

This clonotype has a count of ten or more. CDR3 sequence: CAISPEENEKLFF. CDR3 coding DNA: TGTGCCATCAGTCCCGAGGAGAATGAAAAACTGTTTTTT. This chain connects TRBV10-3 to TRBJ1-4, with unresolved D. From germline, CDR1 is ENHRY and CDR2 SYGVKD. The CDR3 is 13 amino acids. V gave up 5 bases and J gave up 5 bases, with 9 bases separating them.

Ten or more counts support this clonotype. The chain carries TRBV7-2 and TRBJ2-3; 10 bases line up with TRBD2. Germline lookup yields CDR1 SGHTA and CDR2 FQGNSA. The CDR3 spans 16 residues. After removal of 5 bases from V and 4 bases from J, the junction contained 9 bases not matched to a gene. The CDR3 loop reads CASSPYSGGWPDTQYF. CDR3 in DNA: TGTGCCAGCAGCCCATATAGCGGGGGGTGGCCAGATACGCAGTATTTT.

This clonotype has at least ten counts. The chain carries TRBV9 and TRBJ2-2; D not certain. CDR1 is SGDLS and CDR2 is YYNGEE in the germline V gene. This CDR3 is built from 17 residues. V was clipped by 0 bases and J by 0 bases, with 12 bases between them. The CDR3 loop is CASSVGPNMTNTGELFF. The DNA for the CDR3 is TGTGCCAGCAGCGTAGGACCCAATATGACGAACACCGGGGAGCTGTTTTTT.